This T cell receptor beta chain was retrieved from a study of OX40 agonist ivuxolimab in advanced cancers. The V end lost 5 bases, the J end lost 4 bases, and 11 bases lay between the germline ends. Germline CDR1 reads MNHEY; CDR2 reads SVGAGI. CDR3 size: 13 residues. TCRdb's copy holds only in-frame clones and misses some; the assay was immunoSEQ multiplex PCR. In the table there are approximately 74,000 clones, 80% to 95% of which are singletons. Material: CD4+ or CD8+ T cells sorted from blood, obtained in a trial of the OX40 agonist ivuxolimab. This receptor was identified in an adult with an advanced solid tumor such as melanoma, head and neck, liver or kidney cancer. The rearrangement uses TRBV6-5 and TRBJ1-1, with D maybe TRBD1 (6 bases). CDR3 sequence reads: CASSTGLGTEAFF. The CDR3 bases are TGTGCCAGCAGTACAGGGCTGGGCACTGAAGCTTTCTTT.